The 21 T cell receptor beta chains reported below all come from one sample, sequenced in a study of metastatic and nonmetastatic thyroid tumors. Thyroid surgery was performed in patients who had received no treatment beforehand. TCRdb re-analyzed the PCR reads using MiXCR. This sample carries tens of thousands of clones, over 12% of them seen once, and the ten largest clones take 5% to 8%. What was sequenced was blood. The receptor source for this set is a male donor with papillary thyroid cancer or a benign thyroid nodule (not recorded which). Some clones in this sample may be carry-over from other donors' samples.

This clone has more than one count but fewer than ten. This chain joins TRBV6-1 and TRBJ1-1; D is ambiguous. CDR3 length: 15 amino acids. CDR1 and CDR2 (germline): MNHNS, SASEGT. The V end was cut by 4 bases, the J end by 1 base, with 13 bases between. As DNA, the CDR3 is TGTGCCAGCAGTGGGAATTTATACGGGAACACTGAAGCTTTCTTT. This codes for CASSGNLYGNTEAFF.

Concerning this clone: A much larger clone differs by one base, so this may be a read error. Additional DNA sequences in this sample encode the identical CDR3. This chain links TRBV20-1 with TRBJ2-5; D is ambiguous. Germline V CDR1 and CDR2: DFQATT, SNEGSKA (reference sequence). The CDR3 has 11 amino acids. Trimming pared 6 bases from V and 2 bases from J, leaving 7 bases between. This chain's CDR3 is CSAGTQETQYF. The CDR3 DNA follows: TGCAGTGCCGGTACACAAGAGACCCAGTACTTC.

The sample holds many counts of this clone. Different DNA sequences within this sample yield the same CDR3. The CDR3 sequence: CATSRDSQRYQETQYF. CDR3 nucleotides: TGTGCCACCAGCAGAGATTCCCAGCGGTACCAAGAGACCCAGTACTTC. The rearrangement joins TRBV15 to TRBJ2-5; D is possibly TRBD2 (5 bases). CDR1 LNHNV and CDR2 YYDKDF come from the germline V gene (reference sequence). CDR3 size: 16 residues. Between the trimmed V and J ends, which lost 0 bases and 0 bases, there was a span of 11 bases.

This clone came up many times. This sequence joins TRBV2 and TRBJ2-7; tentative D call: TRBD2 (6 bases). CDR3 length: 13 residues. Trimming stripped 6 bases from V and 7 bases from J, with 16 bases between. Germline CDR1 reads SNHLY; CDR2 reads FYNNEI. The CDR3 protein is CASSLQDYLEQYV. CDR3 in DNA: TGTGCCAGCAGCTTACAGGACTACTTAGAGCAGTACGTC.

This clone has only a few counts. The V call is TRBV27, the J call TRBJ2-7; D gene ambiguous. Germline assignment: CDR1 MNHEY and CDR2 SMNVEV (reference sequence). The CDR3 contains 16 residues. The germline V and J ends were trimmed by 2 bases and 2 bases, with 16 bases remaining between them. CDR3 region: CASSLDLIMGTYEQYF. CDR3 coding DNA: TGTGCCAGCAGTTTAGACTTGATTATGGGAACCTACGAGCAGTACTTC.

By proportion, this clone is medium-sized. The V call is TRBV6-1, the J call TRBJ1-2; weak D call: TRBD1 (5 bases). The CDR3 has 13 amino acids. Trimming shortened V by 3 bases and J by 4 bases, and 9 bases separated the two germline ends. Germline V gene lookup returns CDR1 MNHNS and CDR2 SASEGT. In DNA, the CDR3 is TGTGCCAGCAGTGATGAGGGGATCTATGGCTACACCTTC. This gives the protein CASSDEGIYGYTF.

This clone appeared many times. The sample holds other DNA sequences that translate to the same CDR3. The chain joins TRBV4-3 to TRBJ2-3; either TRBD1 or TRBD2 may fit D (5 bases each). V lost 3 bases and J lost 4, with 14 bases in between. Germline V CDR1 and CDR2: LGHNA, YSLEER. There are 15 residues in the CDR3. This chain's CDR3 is CASSQGTRISDTQYF. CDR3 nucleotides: TGCGCCAGCAGCCAGGGGACGCGTATATCAGATACGCAGTATTTT.

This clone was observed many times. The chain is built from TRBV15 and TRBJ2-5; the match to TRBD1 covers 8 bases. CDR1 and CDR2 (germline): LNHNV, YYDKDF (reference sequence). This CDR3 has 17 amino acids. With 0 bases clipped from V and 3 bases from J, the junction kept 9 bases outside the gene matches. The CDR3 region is CATSRDGLGQGEETQYF. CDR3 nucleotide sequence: TGTGCCACCAGCAGAGATGGACTCGGACAGGGAGAAGAGACCCAGTACTTC.

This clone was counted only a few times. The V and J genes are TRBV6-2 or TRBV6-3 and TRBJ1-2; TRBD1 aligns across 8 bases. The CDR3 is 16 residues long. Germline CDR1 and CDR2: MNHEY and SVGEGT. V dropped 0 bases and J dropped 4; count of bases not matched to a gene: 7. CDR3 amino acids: CASSYSTGVGTYGYTF. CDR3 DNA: TGTGCCAGCAGTTACTCGACAGGGGTAGGAACCTATGGCTACACCTTC.

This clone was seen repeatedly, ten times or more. As DNA, the CDR3 is TGTGCCAGCAGCTTAGGCGACACCTACAATGAGCAGTTCTTC. Translation gives CASSLGDTYNEQFF. The chain uses TRBV11-3 and TRBJ2-1; D is unclear. The CDR3 covers 14 residues. Trimming removed 1 base from V and 2 bases from J, with 6 bases in between. Germline V gene lookup returns CDR1 SGHNT and CDR2 YENEEA.

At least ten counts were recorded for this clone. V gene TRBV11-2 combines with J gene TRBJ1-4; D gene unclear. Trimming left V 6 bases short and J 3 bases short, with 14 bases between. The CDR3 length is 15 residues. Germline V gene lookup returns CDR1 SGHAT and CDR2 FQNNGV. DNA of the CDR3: TGTGCCAGCAGTCCTAGGACTGAAGCTAATGAAAAACTGTTTTTT. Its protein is CASSPRTEANEKLFF.

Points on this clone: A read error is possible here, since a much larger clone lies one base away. This CDR3 reads CASSSTGIAGPYNEQFF. CDR3 coding DNA: TGTGCCAGCAGCTCCACGGGAATAGCGGGTCCCTACAATGAGCAGTTCTTC. This rearrangement joins TRBV7-3 to TRBJ2-1; 7 positions agree with TRBD2. The junction had 11 bases not matched to a gene; V was cut back by 4 bases and J by 2 bases. The CDR3 covers 17 residues. In germline, CDR1 is SGHTA, CDR2 FQGTGA.

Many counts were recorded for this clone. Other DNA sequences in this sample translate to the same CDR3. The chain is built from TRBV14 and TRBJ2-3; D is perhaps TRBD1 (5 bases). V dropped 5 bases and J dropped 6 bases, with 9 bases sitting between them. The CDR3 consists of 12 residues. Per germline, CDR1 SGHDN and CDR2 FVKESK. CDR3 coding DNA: TGTGCCAGCAGCTACCCAGGGGATACGCAGTATTTT. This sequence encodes CASSYPGDTQYF. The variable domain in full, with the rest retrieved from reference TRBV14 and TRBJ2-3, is EAGVTQFPSHSVIEKGQTVTLRCDPISGHDNLYWYRRVMGKEIKFLLHFVKESKQDESGMPNNRFLAERTGGTYSTLKVQPAELEDSGVYFCASSYPGDTQYFGPGTRLTVL.

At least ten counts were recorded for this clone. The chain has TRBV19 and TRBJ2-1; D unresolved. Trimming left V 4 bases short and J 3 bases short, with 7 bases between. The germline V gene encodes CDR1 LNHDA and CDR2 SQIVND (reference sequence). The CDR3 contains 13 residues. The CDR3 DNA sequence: TGTGCCAGTAGTAAAGGGAACTACAATGAGCAGTTCTTC. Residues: CASSKGNYNEQFF. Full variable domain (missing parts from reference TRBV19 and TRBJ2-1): DGGITQSPKYLFRKEGQNVTLSCEQNLNHDAMYWYRQDPGQGLRLIYYSQIVNDFQKGDIAEGYSVSREKKESFPLTVTSAQKNPTAFYLCASSKGNYNEQFFGPGTRLTVL.

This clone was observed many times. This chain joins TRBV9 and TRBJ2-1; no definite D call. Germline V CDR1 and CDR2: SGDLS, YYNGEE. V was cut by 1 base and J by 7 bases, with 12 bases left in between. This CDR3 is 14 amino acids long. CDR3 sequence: CASSVSGRDNEQFF. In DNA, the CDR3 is TGTGCCAGCAGCGTATCAGGAAGGGATAATGAGCAGTTCTTC.

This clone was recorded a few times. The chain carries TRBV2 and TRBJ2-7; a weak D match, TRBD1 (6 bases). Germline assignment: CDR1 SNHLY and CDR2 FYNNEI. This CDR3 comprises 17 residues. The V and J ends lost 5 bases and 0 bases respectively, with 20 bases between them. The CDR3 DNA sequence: TGTGCCAGCAGTACAGGGTTCGTGCGCTGGGCCTCCTACGAGCAGTACTTC. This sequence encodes CASSTGFVRWASYEQYF. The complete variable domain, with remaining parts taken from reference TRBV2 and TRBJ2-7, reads EPEVTQTPSHQVTQMGQEVILRCVPISNHLYFYWYRQILGQKVEFLVSFYNNEISEKSEIFDDQFSVERPDGSNFTLKIRSTKLEDSAMYFCASSTGFVRWASYEQYFGPGTRLTVT.

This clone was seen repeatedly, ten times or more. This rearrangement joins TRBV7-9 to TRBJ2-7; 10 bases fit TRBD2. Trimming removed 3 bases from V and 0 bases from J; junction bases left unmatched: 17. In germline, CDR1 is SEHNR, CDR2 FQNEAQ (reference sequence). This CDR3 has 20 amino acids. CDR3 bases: TGTGCCAGCAGCTTCCTAGCGGGAGACTTGAGGGGGGTTGGCTCCTACGAGCAGTACGTC. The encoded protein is CASSFLAGDLRGVGSYEQYV.

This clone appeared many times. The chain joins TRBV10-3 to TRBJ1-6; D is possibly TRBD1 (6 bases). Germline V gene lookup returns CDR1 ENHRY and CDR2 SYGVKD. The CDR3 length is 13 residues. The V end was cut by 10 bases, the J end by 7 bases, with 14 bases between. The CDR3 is CATGGHSNSPLHF. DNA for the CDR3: TGTGCCACGGGGGGACACTCGAATTCACCCCTCCACTTT.

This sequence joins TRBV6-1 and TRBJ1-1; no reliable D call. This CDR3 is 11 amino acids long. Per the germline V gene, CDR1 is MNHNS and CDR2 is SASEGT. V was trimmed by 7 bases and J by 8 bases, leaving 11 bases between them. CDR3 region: CASKRNREAFF. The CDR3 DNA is TGTGCCAGCAAAAGAAACAGAGAAGCTTTCTTT.

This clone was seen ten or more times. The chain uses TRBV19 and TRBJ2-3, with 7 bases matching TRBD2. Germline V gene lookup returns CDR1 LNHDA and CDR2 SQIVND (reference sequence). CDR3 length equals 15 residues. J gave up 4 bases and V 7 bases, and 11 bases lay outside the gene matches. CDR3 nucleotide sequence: TGTGCCAGTACCCAATCCGGGGGGAGGGCAGATACGCAGTATTTT. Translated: CASTQSGGRADTQYF.

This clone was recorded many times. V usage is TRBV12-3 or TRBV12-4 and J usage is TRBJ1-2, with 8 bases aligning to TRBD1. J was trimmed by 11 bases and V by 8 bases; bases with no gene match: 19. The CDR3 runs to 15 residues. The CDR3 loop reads CASLWNRGTGASYTF. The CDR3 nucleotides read TGTGCCAGCCTTTGGAACAGAGGGACAGGCGCGTCGTACACCTTC.